This TCR beta chain was retrieved from a study of blood T cell repertoires in COVID-19. Study as a whole: COVID-19 samples collected from the United States, Italy and Spain covered acute and convalescent phases. PBMCs, B-cell-depleted T cells, or T cells were the source of the cDNA or gDNA that made up the material.

This CDR3 region has 15 residues. Germline-derived CDR1 and CDR2 are MNHEY and SVGEGT. Trimming left V 2 bases short and J 6 bases short, with 14 bases between. As originally analysed: Nucleated cell number was recorded as an estimate derived from reference gene primer amplification. Clones were read by immunoSEQ multiplex PCR, and TCRdb kept only the in-frame ones, dropping some. That table supplies the V and J calls and clone size; D and trimming were determined from the DNA. The sample contains about 150,000 clones, about 90% of which appear only once. The sample taken for sequencing was peripheral blood. This receptor was obtained from a man aged 45-65 years with acute or convalescent COVID-19. The chain joins TRBV6-2 or TRBV6-3 to TRBJ1-5; D may be TRBD1 (5 bases). In nucleotides, the CDR3 is TGTGCCAGCAGTTACGGGGGAGGTGGGAGTCAGCCCCAGCATTTT. Translating it yields CASSYGGGGSQPQHF.